Shown below are 23 T cell receptor beta chains from a single sample sequenced in a study of blood T cells in healthy people across ages. Together with a sample-barcoded 5' primer, a J-beta primer mix was included in a second PCR lasting roughly 6 to 12 cycles. TCRdb re-called the 5' RACE reads through MiXCR, storing one row per CDR3 protein. The table shows around 600,000 distinct CDR3 sequences, with around 50% occurring only once. What was sequenced was blood. The receptor source for this set is an elderly man in good health.

The genes are TRBV4-3 and TRBJ2-6; D is unresolved. CDR3 length equals 16 residues. V was pared by 0 bases and J by 2 bases, with 8 bases between. CDR1 and CDR2 (germline): LGHNA, YSLEER. CDR3 sequence reads: CASSQDRVPGANVLTF. The CDR3 nucleotides are TGCGCCAGCAGCCAAGATCGGGTGCCTGGGGCCAACGTCCTGACTTTC.

The rearrangement joins TRBV6-6 to TRBJ2-1; D is unresolved. The germline gives CDR1 MNHNY, CDR2 SVGAGI (reference sequence). V lost 2 bases to trimming and J lost 6 bases, with 11 bases between them. CDR3 length: 14 residues. CDR3 nucleotide sequence: TGTGCCAGCAGTTACGCTTCGGTCGGCAATGAGCAGTTCTTC. Amino acids: CASSYASVGNEQFF.

CDR3 amino acids: CASSPGFNEQFF. The CDR3 bases are TGTGCCAGCAGCCCGGGGTTCAATGAGCAGTTCTTC. The chain couples TRBV7-9 to TRBJ2-1, with a tentative D call TRBD2 (5 bases). CDR1 is SEHNR, CDR2 FQNEAQ, per germline (reference sequence). The V end lost 5 bases, the J end lost 6 bases, and 8 bases lay between the germline ends. The CDR3 is made up of 12 amino acids.

V gene TRBV2 combines with J gene TRBJ1-5; no clear D. From germline, CDR1 is SNHLY and CDR2 FYNNEI. V was trimmed by 3 bases and J by 0 bases, leaving 6 bases between them. The CDR3 loop spans 14 amino acids. The CDR3 bases are TGTGCCAGCAGTGATTCGTATAGCAATCAGCCCCAGCATTTT. Translation: CASSDSYSNQPQHF.

The chain joins TRBV5-6 to TRBJ2-3; D is tentatively TRBD1 or TRBD2 (6 bases each). The germline CDR1 and CDR2 sequences are SGHDT and YYEEEE. Between the trimmed V and J ends, which lost 4 bases and 1 base, there was a span of 13 bases. CDR3 size: 15 residues. The CDR3 spells CASSPKGEGTDTQYF. The CDR3 bases are TGTGCCAGCAGCCCTAAGGGGGAGGGCACAGATACGCAGTATTTT.

The chain recombines TRBV2 with TRBJ1-2, with D possibly matching TRBD1 (6 bases). Trimming shortened V by 2 bases and J by 6 bases, and 10 bases separated the two germline ends. Germline V gives CDR1 SNHLY, CDR2 FYNNEI. This CDR3 is built from 13 residues. Written as DNA, the CDR3 is TGTGCCAGCAGTGAAAACAGGGAAGATGGCTACACCTTC. This sequence encodes CASSENREDGYTF.

The chain carries TRBV3-1 and TRBJ1-1; tentatively, D is TRBD1 (5 bases). The CDR3 totals 13 residues. Germline assignment: CDR1 LGHDT and CDR2 YNNKEL (reference sequence). V dropped 8 bases and J dropped 3 bases, with 13 bases sitting between them. This CDR3 reads CASAQDTYTEAFF. In nucleotides, the CDR3 is TGTGCCAGCGCTCAGGACACTTACACTGAAGCTTTCTTT.

This clonotype was observed a single time. V and J are TRBV28 and TRBJ2-7, with TRBD1 identical over 11 bases. The length of the CDR3 is 13 residues. The trim removed 10 bases at V and 6 bases at J, leaving 8 bases unmatched. Germline lookup yields CDR1 MDHEN and CDR2 SYDVKM. The CDR3 loop is CATKDRGQGEQYF. In DNA form, the CDR3 reads TGTGCCACCAAGGACAGGGGGCAAGGCGAGCAGTACTTC.

This clonotype was observed a few times. This rearrangement joins TRBV20-1 to TRBJ2-1; tentative D call: TRBD2 (6 bases). Germline V gene sequence: CDR1 DFQATT, CDR2 SNEGSKA (reference sequence). The V gene lost 5 bases and the J gene lost 7 bases, with 12 bases spanning the gap. The CDR3 contains 12 residues. CDR3: CSAGGRENEQFF. In DNA, the CDR3 is TGCAGTGCTGGGGGACGGGAGAATGAGCAGTTCTTC.

The rearrangement joins TRBV6-2 or TRBV6-3 to TRBJ2-1; the D is unclear. CDR1 is MNHEY and CDR2 is SVGEGT in the germline V gene. V shed 8 bases and J shed 0 bases, with 5 bases lying between them. The length of the CDR3 is 12 residues. The CDR3 reads CASGDSYNEQFF. The CDR3 region has the DNA TGTGCCAGCGGGGACTCCTACAATGAGCAGTTCTTC.

V usage is TRBV20-1 and J usage is TRBJ2-1, with a possible D match to TRBD1 (6 bases). Per the germline V gene, CDR1 is DFQATT and CDR2 is SNEGSKA (reference sequence). V gave up 5 bases and J gave up 4 bases, with 9 bases separating them. This CDR3 region has 12 residues. The CDR3 is CSAQRGYNEQFF. The CDR3 bases are TGCAGTGCTCAGAGGGGGTACAATGAGCAGTTCTTC.

The chain has TRBV7-9 and TRBJ2-5; perhaps TRBD1 as D (5 bases). Germline CDR1 reads SEHNR; CDR2 reads FQNEAQ (reference sequence). The CDR3 contains 15 residues. The ends were cut back, 1 base at V and 5 bases at J, with 14 bases in the middle. CDR3 DNA: TGTGCCAGCAGCTTAGTCGCAGGGTTGGGGGAGACCCAGTACTTC. This sequence encodes CASSLVAGLGETQYF.

V is TRBV7-2 and J is TRBJ2-1, with 7 positions matching TRBD2. The CDR3 length is 15 residues. The V gene's germline CDR1 is SGHTA and CDR2 FQGNSA. Trimming at V came to 5 bases and at J to 7 bases, leaving 11 bases not matched to a gene. The CDR3 protein is CASSHDWGGENEQFF. The CDR3 nucleotides read TGTGCCAGCAGCCACGACTGGGGGGGGGAGAATGAGCAGTTCTTC.

CDR3 sequence reads: CASSEERDLPYEQYF. DNA for the CDR3: TGTGCCAGCAGTGAAGAACGGGATCTTCCCTACGAGCAGTACTTC. This chain connects TRBV2 to TRBJ2-7, with D possibly matching TRBD2 (5 bases). Germline V gene data show CDR1 as SNHLY and CDR2 as FYNNEI. CDR3 size: 15 residues. V was cut by 1 base and J by 2 bases, with 12 bases left in between.

This clonotype occurred many times. DNA of the CDR3: TGTGCCAGCAGTTACCAGGGGGCGGTAGTAAATGAGCAGTTCTTC. Translation gives CASSYQGAVVNEQFF. The chain joins TRBV6-5 to TRBJ2-1; TRBD1 matches 8 bases. The germline V gene has CDR1 MNHEY and CDR2 SVGAGI. The trim removed 2 bases at V and 7 bases at J, leaving 7 bases unmatched. The CDR3 length is 15 residues.

CDR3 nucleotide sequence: TGTGCCACCAGCAGAACCGGGACAGGGGCGATGGATACGCAGTATTTT. It is translated as CATSRTGTGAMDTQYF. The V and J genes are TRBV15 and TRBJ2-3; 10 nucleotides match TRBD1. J lost 6 bases, V lost 2 bases, and 8 bases had no gene match. CDR1 is LNHNV, CDR2 YYDKDF, per germline (reference sequence). This CDR3 spans 16 amino acids.

The V and J genes are TRBV20-1 and TRBJ2-7; D gene ambiguous. CDR1 DFQATT and CDR2 SNEGSKA come from the germline V gene (reference sequence). V lost 5 bases and J 6 bases, leaving 14 bases between the germline ends. The CDR3 has 12 residues. Here the CDR3 DNA reads TGCAGTGCTGATCGAGTGGTCTCCGAGCAGTACTTC. This gives the protein CSADRVVSEQYF.

The gene calls are TRBV7-2 and TRBJ1-5; no definite D call. The germline CDR1 and CDR2 sequences are SGHTA and FQGNSA. The CDR3 runs 13 residues. Trimming cost V 8 bases and J 3 bases, with 11 bases left between them. CDR3 sequence reads: CASGSGVNQPQHF. The CDR3, as DNA: TGTGCCAGCGGCTCAGGCGTCAATCAGCCCCAGCATTTT.

The chain carries TRBV5-1 and TRBJ1-2, with a tentative D call TRBD1 (5 bases). Trimming shortened V by 3 bases and J by 4 bases, and 22 bases separated the two germline ends. The germline V gene encodes CDR1 SGHRS and CDR2 YFSETQ. This CDR3 is built from 17 residues. The CDR3: CASSSGHSAYRGYGYTF. The CDR3, as DNA: TGCGCCAGCAGCTCTGGACACTCGGCCTATCGGGGCTATGGCTACACCTTC.

A word on this clonotype: The junction shows a germline mismatch at one end, possibly a read error. The V gene is TRBV20-1, the J gene TRBJ2-4; 8 nucleotides agree with TRBD1. This CDR3 is 15 amino acids long. CDR1 and CDR2 (germline): DFQATT, SNEGSKA (reference sequence). The CDR3 coding sequence is TGCAGTGCTAGAGATTACGACAGGGGATTCTACGAGCAGCACTTC. It is translated as CSARDYDRGFYEQHF.

This clonotype was counted between two and nine times. This chain uses TRBV11-2 with TRBJ2-5; D may be TRBD2 (5 bases). Germline V lookup: CDR1 SGHAT, CDR2 FQNNGV. V was clipped by 0 bases and J by 3 bases, with 17 bases between them. This CDR3 is 17 amino acids long. In nucleotides, the CDR3 is TGTGCCAGCAGCTTAGATTGGGGTAGCGTGGGAGAAGAGACCCAGTACTTC. Translating it yields CASSLDWGSVGEETQYF.

This clonotype was counted many times. The rearrangement joins TRBV6-5 to TRBJ2-1; 10 bases align to TRBD2. This CDR3 is built from 18 residues. Germline V gene sequence: CDR1 MNHEY, CDR2 SVGAGI. V was clipped by 6 bases and J by 8 bases; unmatched bases: 19. The CDR3 sequence: CASRSPRLAGVLQDEQFF. CDR3 coding DNA: TGTGCCAGCAGGTCTCCCCGGCTAGCGGGGGTTCTACAAGATGAGCAGTTCTTC.

The sample holds one count of this clonotype. This sequence joins TRBV3-1 and TRBJ1-2; D unresolved. The CDR3 has 14 residues. The V and J ends lost 0 bases and 4 bases respectively, with 9 bases between them. CDR1 and CDR2 from the germline V gene are LGHDT and YNNKEL (reference sequence). The CDR3 loop is CASSQDPFGYGYTF. The CDR3 region has the DNA TGTGCCAGCAGCCAAGACCCGTTCGGCTATGGCTACACCTTC.